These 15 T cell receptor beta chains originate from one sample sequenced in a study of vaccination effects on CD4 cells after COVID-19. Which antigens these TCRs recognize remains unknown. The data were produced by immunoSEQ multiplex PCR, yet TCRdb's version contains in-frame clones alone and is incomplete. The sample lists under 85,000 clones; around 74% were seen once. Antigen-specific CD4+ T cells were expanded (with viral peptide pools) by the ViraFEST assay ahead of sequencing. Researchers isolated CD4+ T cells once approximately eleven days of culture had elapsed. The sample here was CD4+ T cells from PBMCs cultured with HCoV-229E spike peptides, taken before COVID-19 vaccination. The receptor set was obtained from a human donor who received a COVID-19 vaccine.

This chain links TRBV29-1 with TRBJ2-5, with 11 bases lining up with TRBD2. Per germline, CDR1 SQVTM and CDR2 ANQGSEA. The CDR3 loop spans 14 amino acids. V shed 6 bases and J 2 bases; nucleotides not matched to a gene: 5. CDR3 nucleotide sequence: TGCAGCGTCGGAATAGCGGGGGGGCAAGAGACCCAGTACTTC. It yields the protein CSVGIAGGQETQYF.

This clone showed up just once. Here the CDR3 DNA reads TGCGCCAGCAGCTTGGGATACGGGCAGGCCTACAATGAGCAGTTCTTC. This sequence encodes CASSLGYGQAYNEQFF. The V gene is TRBV5-1, the J gene TRBJ2-1; D call uncertain. The V gene's germline CDR1 is SGHRS and CDR2 YFSETQ. The CDR3 loop spans 16 amino acids. V lost 0 bases and J lost 2, with 12 bases in between.

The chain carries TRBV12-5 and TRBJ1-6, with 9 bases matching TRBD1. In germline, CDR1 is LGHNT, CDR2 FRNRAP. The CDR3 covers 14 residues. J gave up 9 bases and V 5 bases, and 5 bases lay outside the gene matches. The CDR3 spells CASGLGQGFSPLHF. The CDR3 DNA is TGTGCTAGTGGTCTGGGACAGGGCTTTTCACCCCTCCACTTT.

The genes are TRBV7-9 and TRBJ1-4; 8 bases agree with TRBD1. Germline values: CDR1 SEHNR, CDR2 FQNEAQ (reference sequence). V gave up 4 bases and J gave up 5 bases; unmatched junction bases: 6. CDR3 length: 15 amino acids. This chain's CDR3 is CASSSRQGLNEKLFF. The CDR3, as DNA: TGTGCCAGCAGCTCGAGACAGGGGCTGAATGAAAAACTGTTTTTT.

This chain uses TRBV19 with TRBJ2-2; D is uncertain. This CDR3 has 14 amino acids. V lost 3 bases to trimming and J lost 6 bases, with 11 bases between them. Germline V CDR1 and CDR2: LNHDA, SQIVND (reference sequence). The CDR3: CASSILGFSGELFF. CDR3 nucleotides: TGTGCCAGTAGTATTCTTGGGTTCTCCGGGGAGCTGTTTTTT. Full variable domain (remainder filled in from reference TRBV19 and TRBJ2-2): DGGITQSPKYLFRKEGQNVTLSCEQNLNHDAMYWYRQDPGQGLRLIYYSQIVNDFQKGDIAEGYSVSREKKESFPLTVTSAQKNPTAFYLCASSILGFSGELFFGEGSRLTVL.

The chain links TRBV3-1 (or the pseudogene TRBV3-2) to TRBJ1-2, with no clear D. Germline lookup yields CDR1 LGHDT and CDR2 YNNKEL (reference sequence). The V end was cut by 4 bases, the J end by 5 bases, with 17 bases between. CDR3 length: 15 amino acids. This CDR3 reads CASSPPGGRKYGYTF. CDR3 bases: TGTGCCAGCAGCCCCCCTGGTGGCAGGAAATATGGCTACACCTTC.

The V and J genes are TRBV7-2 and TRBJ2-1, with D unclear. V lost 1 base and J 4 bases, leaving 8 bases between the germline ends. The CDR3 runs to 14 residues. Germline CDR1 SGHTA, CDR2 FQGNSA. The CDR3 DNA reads TGTGCCAGCAGCTTAGATTTCGCGTACAATGAGCAGTTCTTC. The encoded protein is CASSLDFAYNEQFF.

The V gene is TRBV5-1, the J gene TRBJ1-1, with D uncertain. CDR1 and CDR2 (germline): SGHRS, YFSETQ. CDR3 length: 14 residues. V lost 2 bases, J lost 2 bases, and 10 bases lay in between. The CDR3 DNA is TGCGCCAGCAGCTTAGGACTTAGCAACACTGAAGCTTTCTTT. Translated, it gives CASSLGLSNTEAFF.

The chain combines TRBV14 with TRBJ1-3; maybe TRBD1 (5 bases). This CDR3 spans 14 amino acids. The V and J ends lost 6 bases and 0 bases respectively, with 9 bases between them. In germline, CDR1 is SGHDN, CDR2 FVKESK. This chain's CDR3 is CASRGRASGNTIYF. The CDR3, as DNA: TGTGCCAGCAGGGGCAGGGCCTCTGGAAACACCATATATTTT. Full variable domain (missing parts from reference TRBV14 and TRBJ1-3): EAGVTQFPSHSVIEKGQTVTLRCDPISGHDNLYWYRRVMGKEIKFLLHFVKESKQDESGMPNNRFLAERTGGTYSTLKVQPAELEDSGVYFCASRGRASGNTIYFGEGSWLTVV.

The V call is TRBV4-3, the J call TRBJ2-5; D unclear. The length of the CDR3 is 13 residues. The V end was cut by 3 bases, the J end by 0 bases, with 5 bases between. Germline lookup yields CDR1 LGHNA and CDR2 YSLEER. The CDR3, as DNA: TGCGCCAGCAGCCAGGCTAACCAAGAGACCCAGTACTTC. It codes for CASSQANQETQYF.

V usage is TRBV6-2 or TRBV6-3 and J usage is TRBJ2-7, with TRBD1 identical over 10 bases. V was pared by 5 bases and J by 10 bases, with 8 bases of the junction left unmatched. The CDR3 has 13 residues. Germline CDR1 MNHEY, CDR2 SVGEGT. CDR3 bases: TGTGCCAGCAGTGAGCAGGGACAGGGGTCCCAGTACGTC. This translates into CASSEQGQGSQYV.

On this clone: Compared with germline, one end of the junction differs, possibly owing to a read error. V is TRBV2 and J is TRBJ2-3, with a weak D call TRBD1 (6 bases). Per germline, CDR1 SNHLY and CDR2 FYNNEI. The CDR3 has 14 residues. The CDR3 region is CASKGGRSTDTQYF. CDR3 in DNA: TGTGCGAGCAAAGGGGGAAGGAGCACAGATACGCAGTATTTT.

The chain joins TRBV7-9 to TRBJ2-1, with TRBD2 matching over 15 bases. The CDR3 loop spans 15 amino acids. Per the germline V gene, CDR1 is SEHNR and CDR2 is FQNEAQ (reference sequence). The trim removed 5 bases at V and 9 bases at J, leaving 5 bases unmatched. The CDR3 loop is CASSLGLAGGGEQFF. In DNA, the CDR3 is TGTGCCAGCAGCCTTGGACTAGCGGGGGGGGGTGAGCAGTTCTTC.

CDR3 region: CASSAGGQGATYGYTF. As DNA, the CDR3 is TGTGCCAGCAGCGCGGGGGGGCAGGGGGCGACCTATGGCTACACCTTC. The chain couples TRBV7-2 to TRBJ1-2; 8 bases align to TRBD1. This CDR3 spans 16 amino acids. V was pared by 5 bases and J by 4 bases, with 12 bases of the junction left unmatched. Germline values: CDR1 SGHTA, CDR2 FQGNSA.

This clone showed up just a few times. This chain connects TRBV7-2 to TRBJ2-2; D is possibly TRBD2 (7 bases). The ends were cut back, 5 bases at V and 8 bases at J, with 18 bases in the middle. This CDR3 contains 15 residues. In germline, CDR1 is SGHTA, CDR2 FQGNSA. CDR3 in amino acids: CASSNGGPLGGELFF. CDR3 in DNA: TGTGCCAGCAGCAACGGGGGGCCCCTAGGGGGGGAGCTGTTTTTT.